Following are 14 T cell receptor beta chains from one sample sequenced in a study of Ad26.COV2.S vaccination and SARS-CoV-2 variants. Only in-frame clones appear in the TCRdb table, and some are missing; sequencing was by immunoSEQ multiplex PCR. The table shows tens of thousands of clones, with under 90% occurring only once. The sequenced sample was peripheral blood, obtained after recovery from COVID-19. Receptors originate from a human donor who had recovered from COVID-19.

V and J are TRBV11-3 and TRBJ1-2, with 8 bases fitting TRBD1. V lost 2 bases to trimming and J lost 6 bases; unmatched junction nucleotides: 11. The germline gives CDR1 SGHNT, CDR2 YENEEA. This CDR3 comprises 16 residues. The CDR3 protein is CASSLRRWGQAHGYTF. Written as DNA, the CDR3 is TGTGCCAGCAGCTTAAGGAGGTGGGGACAGGCACATGGCTACACCTTC.

The table lists this clone with a count of one. The chain combines TRBV29-1 with TRBJ1-2; 9 bases agree with TRBD1. Germline values: CDR1 SQVTM, CDR2 ANQGSEA. The ends lost 4 bases at V and 2 bases at J; junction bases unmatched: 8. The CDR3 covers 15 residues. CDR3 amino acids: CSVVAGQGRNYGYTF. The CDR3 nucleotides are TGCAGCGTTGTTGCAGGACAGGGGAGGAACTATGGCTACACCTTC. Full variable domain (remainder filled in from reference TRBV29-1 and TRBJ1-2): SAVISQKPSRDICQRGTSLTIQCQVDSQVTMMFWYRQQPGQSLTLIATANQGSEATYESGFVIDKFPISRPNLTFSTLTVSNMSPEDSSIYLCSVVAGQGRNYGYTFGSGTRLTVV.

Turning to this clone: Other DNA sequences in the sample encode the same CDR3. The J gene is TRBJ2-2, the V gene TRBV12-3 or TRBV12-4; D is unclear. This CDR3 has 11 amino acids. Deletions cut 3 bases from V and 6 bases from J, with 2 bases between. The CDR3 here is CASSFAGELFF. DNA for the CDR3: TGTGCCAGCAGTTTCGCCGGGGAGCTGTTTTTT.

This clone was counted only a few times. The chain has TRBV6-4 and TRBJ2-1; D possibly uses TRBD1 or TRBD2 (5 bases each). This CDR3 has 15 amino acids. Trimming shortened V by 2 bases and J by 0 bases, and 8 bases separated the two germline ends. Per the germline V gene, CDR1 is MRHNA and CDR2 is SNTAGT. This chain's CDR3 is CASSDRGDSYNEQFF. Here the CDR3 DNA reads TGTGCCAGCAGTGACCGGGGCGACTCCTACAATGAGCAGTTCTTC.

The chain carries TRBV7-2 and TRBJ1-2; tentative D call: TRBD1 (5 bases). V was clipped by 6 bases and J by 4 bases, with 12 bases between them. Germline loops: CDR1 SGHTA, CDR2 FQGNSA. This CDR3 comprises 13 residues. CDR3 nucleotides: TGTGCCAGCAGTCCTAGGGGTACCTATGGCTACACCTTC. As protein: CASSPRGTYGYTF.

The chain uses TRBV6-6 and TRBJ2-4; a possible D gene is TRBD1 (6 bases). Germline lookup yields CDR1 MNHNY and CDR2 SVGAGI (reference sequence). Trimming cost V 8 bases and J 0 bases, with 17 bases left between them. The CDR3 contains 16 residues. CDR3 region: CASALEGTLAKNIQYF. The CDR3 DNA is TGTGCCAGCGCGCTTGAGGGGACACTAGCCAAAAACATTCAGTACTTC.

The chain links TRBV29-1 to TRBJ2-7, with TRBD1 identical over 12 bases. J was trimmed by 6 bases and V by 7 bases; bases with no gene match: 7. Germline CDR1 and CDR2: SQVTM and ANQGSEA. The CDR3 has 13 residues. CDR3 in DNA: TGCAGCGGGACCGGGACAGGGGGCGCCGAGCAGTACTTC. Amino acid sequence: CSGTGTGGAEQYF.

The chain is built from TRBV9 and TRBJ2-5, with 7 nucleotides matching TRBD1. The V segment lost 4 bases and the J segment 4 bases; nucleotides outside the gene matches: 4. CDR3 length: 13 residues. CDR1 and CDR2 from the germline V gene are SGDLS and YYNGEE. Written as DNA, the CDR3 is TGTGCCAGCAGCCCCGGGACAGCAGAGACCCAGTACTTC. Its translation is CASSPGTAETQYF.

The chain carries TRBV3-1 (or the pseudogene TRBV3-2) and TRBJ2-3; no clear D. CDR1 and CDR2 (germline): LGHDT, YNNKEL (reference sequence). V was pared by 5 bases and J by 11 bases, with 8 bases between. There are 10 residues in the CDR3. CDR3 residues: CASSGPWQYF. For the CDR3, the DNA is TGTGCCAGCAGCGGGCCCTGGCAGTATTTT.

The chain links TRBV29-1 to TRBJ2-3, with D perhaps matching TRBD1 or TRBD2 (6 bases each). The CDR3 is made up of 15 amino acids. V lost 7 bases and J lost 3, with 20 bases in between. Germline V lookup: CDR1 SQVTM, CDR2 ANQGSEA. The CDR3 bases are TGCAGCGCCAACCCGATTGGGGGGCGGACAGATACGCAGTATTTT. Translated, it gives CSANPIGGRTDTQYF.

V usage is TRBV6-5 and J usage is TRBJ2-7, with a possible D match to TRBD1 (6 bases). The CDR3 sequence is 13 residues long. Trimming removed 6 bases from V and 3 bases from J, with 12 bases in between. The germline CDR1 and CDR2 sequences are MNHEY and SVGAGI. The CDR3 nucleotides read TGTGCCAGCAGAGTACAGGGTCTCTACGAGCAGTACTTC. Amino acids: CASRVQGLYEQYF.

V is TRBV5-1 and J is TRBJ1-1, with a possible D match to TRBD1 (6 bases). Per germline, CDR1 SGHRS and CDR2 YFSETQ. This CDR3 comprises 15 residues. V was trimmed by 4 bases and J by 5 bases, leaving 18 bases between them. DNA for the CDR3: TGCGCCAGCAGCCCGAGGGGGGCCCTGTGGACTGAAGCTTTCTTT. This translates into CASSPRGALWTEAFF.

The rearrangement links TRBV27 to TRBJ1-2; weak D call: TRBD1 (5 bases). V was clipped by 5 bases and J by 4 bases, with 14 bases between them. Germline V gene data show CDR1 as MNHEY and CDR2 as SMNVEV (reference sequence). CDR3 length equals 14 residues. The CDR3 DNA follows: TGTGCCAGCAGTGGGGCAGGGACTACCTATGGCTACACCTTC. This gives the protein CASSGAGTTYGYTF.

The chain is built from TRBV7-8 and TRBJ2-7, with D unclear. The CDR3 consists of 11 residues. Germline CDR1 reads SGHVS; CDR2 reads FQNEAQ. Trimming removed 4 bases at V and 4 bases at J, with 5 bases between. This chain's CDR3 is CASSWSYEQYF. In DNA form, the CDR3 reads TGTGCCAGCAGCTGGAGTTACGAGCAGTACTTC.